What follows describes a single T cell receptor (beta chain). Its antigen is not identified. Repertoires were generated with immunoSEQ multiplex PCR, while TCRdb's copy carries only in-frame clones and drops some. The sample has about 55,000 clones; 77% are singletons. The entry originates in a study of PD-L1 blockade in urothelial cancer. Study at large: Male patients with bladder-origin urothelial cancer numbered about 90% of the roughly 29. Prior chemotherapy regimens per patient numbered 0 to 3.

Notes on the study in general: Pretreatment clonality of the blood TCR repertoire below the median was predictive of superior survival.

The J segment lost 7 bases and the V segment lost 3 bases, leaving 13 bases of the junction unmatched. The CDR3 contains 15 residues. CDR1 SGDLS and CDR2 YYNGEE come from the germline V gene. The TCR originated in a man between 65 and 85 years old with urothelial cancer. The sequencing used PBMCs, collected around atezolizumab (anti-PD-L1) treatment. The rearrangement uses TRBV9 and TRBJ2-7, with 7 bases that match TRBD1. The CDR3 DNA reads TGTGCCAGCAGCGATAGTGACAGGGCGAAAGGGGAGCAGTACTTC. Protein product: CASSDSDRAKGEQYF.